This T cell receptor beta chain comes out of a study of blood T cell repertoires in COVID-19. Looking at the study overall: The United States, Italy and Spain supplied acute and convalescent COVID-19 samples. Nucleic acid was either cDNA or gDNA, and it came from T cells, B-cell-depleted T cells, or PBMCs.

In the source study's methods: Estimation of nucleated cell counts relied on the amplification of reference gene primers. The repertoire was sequenced with immunoSEQ multiplex PCR; TCRdb's copy has only in-frame clones and lacks some. D and trimming come from the DNA, and the V and J calls and clone size come from that table. The sample holds roughly 210,000 clones, about 87% seen once. The length of the CDR3 is 14 residues. Deletions cut 4 bases from V and 1 base from J, with 10 bases between. In germline, CDR1 is MNHEY, CDR2 SVGEGT. The receptor's source is an older man with acute or convalescent COVID-19. The sequenced material came from peripheral blood. The chain has TRBV6-2 or TRBV6-3 and TRBJ2-5; tentative D call: TRBD1 (5 bases). The CDR3 nucleotides are TGTGCCAGCAGTTTGGACAATTCCCAAGAGACCCAGTACTTC. Residues: CASSLDNSQETQYF.